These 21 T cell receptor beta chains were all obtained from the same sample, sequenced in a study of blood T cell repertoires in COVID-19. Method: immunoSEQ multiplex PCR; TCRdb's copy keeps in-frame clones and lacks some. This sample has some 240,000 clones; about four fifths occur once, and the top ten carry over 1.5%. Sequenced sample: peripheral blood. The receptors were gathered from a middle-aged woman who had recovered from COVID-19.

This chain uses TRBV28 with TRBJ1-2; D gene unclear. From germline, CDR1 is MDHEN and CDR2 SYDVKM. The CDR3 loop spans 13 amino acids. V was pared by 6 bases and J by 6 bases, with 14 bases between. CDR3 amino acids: CASSPVGGDGYTF. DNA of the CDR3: TGTGCCAGCAGCCCCGTAGGCGGGGATGGCTACACCTTC.

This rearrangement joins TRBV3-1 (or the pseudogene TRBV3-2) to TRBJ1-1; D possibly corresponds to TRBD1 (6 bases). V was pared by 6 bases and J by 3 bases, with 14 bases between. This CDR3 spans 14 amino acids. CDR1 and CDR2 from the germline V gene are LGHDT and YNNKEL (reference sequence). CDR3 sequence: CASSQGTQDTEAFF. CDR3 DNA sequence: TGTGCCAGCAGTCAGGGGACCCAGGACACTGAAGCTTTCTTT.

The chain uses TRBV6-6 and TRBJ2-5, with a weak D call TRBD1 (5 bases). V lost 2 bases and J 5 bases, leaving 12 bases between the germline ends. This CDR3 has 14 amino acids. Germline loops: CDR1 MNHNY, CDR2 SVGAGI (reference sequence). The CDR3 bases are TGTGCCAGCAGTTACGCAGGGCGAACCGAGACCCAGTACTTC. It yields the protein CASSYAGRTETQYF.

The CDR3 protein is CASSSQQGASGETQYF. CDR3 bases: TGTGCCAGCAGTTCCCAACAGGGGGCGAGTGGAGAGACCCAGTACTTC. The chain links TRBV28 to TRBJ2-5; 9 bases are shared with TRBD1. Germline V gene lookup returns CDR1 MDHEN and CDR2 SYDVKM. Trimming removed 4 bases from V and 4 bases from J; junction bases left unmatched: 10. The CDR3 length is 16 residues.

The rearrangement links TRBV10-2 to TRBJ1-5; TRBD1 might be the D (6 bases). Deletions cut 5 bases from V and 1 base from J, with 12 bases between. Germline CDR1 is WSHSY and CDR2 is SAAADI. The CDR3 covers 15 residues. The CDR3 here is CASSLGGVSNQPQHF. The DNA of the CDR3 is TGCGCCAGCAGTCTAGGGGGGGTCAGCAATCAGCCCCAGCATTTT.

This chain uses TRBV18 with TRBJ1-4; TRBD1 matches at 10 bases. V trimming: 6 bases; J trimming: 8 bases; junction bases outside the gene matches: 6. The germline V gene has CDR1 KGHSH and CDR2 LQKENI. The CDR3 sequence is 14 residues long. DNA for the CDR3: TGTGCCAGCTCCGCCGGGACAGGGGTAGAAAAACTGTTTTTT. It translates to CASSAGTGVEKLFF.

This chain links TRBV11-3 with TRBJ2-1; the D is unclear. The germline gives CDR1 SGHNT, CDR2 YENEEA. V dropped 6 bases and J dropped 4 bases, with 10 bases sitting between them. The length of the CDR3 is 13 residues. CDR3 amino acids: CASRGRRYNEQFF. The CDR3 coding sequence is TGTGCCAGCAGGGGCCGACGTTACAATGAGCAGTTCTTC.

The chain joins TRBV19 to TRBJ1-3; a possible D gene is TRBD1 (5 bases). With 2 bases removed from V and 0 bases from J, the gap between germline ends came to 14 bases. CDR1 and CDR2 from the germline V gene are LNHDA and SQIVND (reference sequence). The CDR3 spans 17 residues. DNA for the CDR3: TGTGCCAGTAGTATAACCCCAGGGCGGACCTCTGGAAACACCATATATTTT. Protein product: CASSITPGRTSGNTIYF.

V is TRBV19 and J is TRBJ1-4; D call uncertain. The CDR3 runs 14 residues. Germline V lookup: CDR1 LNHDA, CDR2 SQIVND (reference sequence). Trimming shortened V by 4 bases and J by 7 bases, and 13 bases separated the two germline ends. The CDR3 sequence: CASSTRTGSEKLFF. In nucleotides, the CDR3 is TGTGCCAGTAGTACCCGAACGGGGTCTGAAAAACTGTTTTTT.

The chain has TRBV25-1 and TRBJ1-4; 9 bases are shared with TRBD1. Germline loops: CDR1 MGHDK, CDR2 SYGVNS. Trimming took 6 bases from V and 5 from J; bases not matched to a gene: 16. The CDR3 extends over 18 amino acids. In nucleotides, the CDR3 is TGTGCCAGCAGCACATCACCCGGGACAGGGAATACAAATGAAAAACTGTTTTTT. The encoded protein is CASSTSPGTGNTNEKLFF.

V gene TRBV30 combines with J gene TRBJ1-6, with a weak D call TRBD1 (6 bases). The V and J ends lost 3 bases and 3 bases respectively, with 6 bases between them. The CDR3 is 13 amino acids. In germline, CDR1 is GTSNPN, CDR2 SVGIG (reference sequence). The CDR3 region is CAWRDSYNSPLHF. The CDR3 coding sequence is TGTGCCTGGAGGGACAGCTATAATTCACCCCTCCACTTT.

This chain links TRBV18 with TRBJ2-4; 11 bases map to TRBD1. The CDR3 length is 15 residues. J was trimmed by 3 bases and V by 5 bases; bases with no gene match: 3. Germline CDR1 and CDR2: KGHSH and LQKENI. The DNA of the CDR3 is TGTGCCAGCTCATCGGGACAGGGGGTCAAAAACATTCAGTACTTC. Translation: CASSSGQGVKNIQYF. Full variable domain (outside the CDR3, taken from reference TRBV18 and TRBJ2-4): NAGVMQNPRHLVRRRGQEARLRCSPMKGHSHVYWYRQLPEEGLKFMVYLQKENIIDESGMPKERFSAEFPKEGPSILRIQQVVRGDSAAYFCASSSGQGVKNIQYFGAGTRLSVL.

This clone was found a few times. CDR3 region: CASTPEGAYYGYTF. CDR3 nucleotide sequence: TGTGCCAGCACCCCAGAGGGGGCCTACTATGGCTACACCTTC. V gene TRBV7-9 combines with J gene TRBJ1-2, with 7 bases identical to TRBD1. The CDR3 is made up of 14 amino acids. Germline-derived CDR1 and CDR2 are SEHNR and FQNEAQ (reference sequence). V gave up 7 bases and J gave up 3 bases; unmatched junction bases: 8.

The CDR3 coding sequence is TGTGCCAGCAGTGAAAACTGGGGGGGAGGGAACTATGGCTACACCTTC. Translating gives CASSENWGGGNYGYTF. The gene calls are TRBV6-1 and TRBJ1-2; possibly TRBD1 for D (5 bases). V lost 2 bases and J lost 2, with 15 bases in between. The CDR3 loop spans 16 amino acids. Germline assignment: CDR1 MNHNS and CDR2 SASEGT.

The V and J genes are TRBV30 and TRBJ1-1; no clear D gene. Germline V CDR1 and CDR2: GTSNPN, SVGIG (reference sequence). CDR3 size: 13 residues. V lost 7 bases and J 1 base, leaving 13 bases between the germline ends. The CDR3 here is CALRVIGNTEAFF. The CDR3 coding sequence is TGTGCCTTGCGGGTGATCGGGAACACTGAAGCTTTCTTT. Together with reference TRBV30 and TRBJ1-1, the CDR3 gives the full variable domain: SQTIHQWPATLVQPVGSPLSLECTVEGTSNPNLYWYRQAAGRGLQLLFYSVGIGQISSEVPQNLSASRPQDRQFILSSKKLLLSDSGFYLCALRVIGNTEAFFGQGTRLTVV.

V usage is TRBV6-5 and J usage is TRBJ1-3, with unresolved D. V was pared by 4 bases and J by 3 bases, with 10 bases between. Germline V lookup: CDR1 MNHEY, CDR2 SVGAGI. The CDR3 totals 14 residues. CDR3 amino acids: CASSSPGYGNTIYF. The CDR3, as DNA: TGTGCCAGCAGTTCACCCGGGTATGGAAACACCATATATTTT.

The CDR3 DNA follows: TGTGCCAGCAGCTTGGACAGGAGGGTGAACACTGAAGCTTTCTTT. It yields the protein CASSLDRRVNTEAFF. The rearrangement uses TRBV5-6 and TRBJ1-1; D is possibly TRBD1 (5 bases). This CDR3 contains 15 residues. V was cut by 0 bases and J by 0 bases, with 9 bases left in between. The germline V gene encodes CDR1 SGHDT and CDR2 YYEEEE.

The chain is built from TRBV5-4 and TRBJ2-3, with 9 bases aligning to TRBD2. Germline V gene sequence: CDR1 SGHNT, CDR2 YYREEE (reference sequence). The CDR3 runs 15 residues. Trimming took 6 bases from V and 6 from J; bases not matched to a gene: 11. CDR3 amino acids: CASTSSSGAGDTQYF. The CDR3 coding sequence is TGTGCCAGCACCAGCTCTAGCGGGGCCGGGGATACGCAGTATTTT. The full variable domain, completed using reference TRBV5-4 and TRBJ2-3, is ETGVTQSPTHLIKTRGQQVTLRCSSQSGHNTVSWYQQALGQGPQFIFQYYREEENGRGNFPPRFSGLQFPNYSSELNVNALELDDSALYLCASTSSSGAGDTQYFGPGTRLTVL.

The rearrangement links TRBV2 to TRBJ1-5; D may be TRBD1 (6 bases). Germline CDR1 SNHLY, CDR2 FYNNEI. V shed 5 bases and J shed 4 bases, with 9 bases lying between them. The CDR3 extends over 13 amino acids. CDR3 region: CASSRTGNQPQHF. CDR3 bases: TGTGCCAGCAGTCGTACAGGGAATCAGCCCCAGCATTTT.

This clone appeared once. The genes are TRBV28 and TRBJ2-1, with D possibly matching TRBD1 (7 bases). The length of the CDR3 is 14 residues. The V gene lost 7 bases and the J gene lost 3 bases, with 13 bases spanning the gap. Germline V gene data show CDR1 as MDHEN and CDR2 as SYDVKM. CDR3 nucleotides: TGTGCCAGCACTCCAGGGGGAGGCTACAATGAGCAGTTCTTC. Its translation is CASTPGGGYNEQFF.

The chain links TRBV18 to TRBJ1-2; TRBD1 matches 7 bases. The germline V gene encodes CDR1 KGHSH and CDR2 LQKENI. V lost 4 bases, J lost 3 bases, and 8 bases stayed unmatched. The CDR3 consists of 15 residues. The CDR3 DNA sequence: TGTGCCAGCTCACGAACACAGGGGTACGACTATGGCTACACCTTC. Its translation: CASSRTQGYDYGYTF.